The 11 T cell receptor beta chains listed next were all sequenced from one sample in a study of PD-1 blockade in classical Hodgkin lymphoma. The sample's time point: newly diagnosed, previously untreated cHL patient sample. Measured with immunoSEQ multiplex PCR; TCRdb has only the in-frame clones, and not every one. The sample has about 47,000 clones, roughly 93% seen once; the top ten hold roughly 5.3%. Sequenced input: peripheral blood mononuclear cells (PBMCs). The receptor source for this set is a human donor with classical Hodgkin lymphoma.

The gene calls are TRBV28 and TRBJ2-3; TRBD1 agrees at 12 bases. CDR1 and CDR2 (germline): MDHEN, SYDVKM. The CDR3 runs to 18 residues. V lost 2 bases, J lost 3 bases, and 9 bases stayed unmatched. CDR3 protein: CASSLPGQGALMTDTQYF. CDR3 bases: TGTGCCAGCAGTTTACCGGGACAGGGGGCGCTTATGACAGATACGCAGTATTTT. Using reference TRBV28 and TRBJ2-3 for the parts outside the CDR3, the full variable domain is DVKVTQSSRYLVKRTGEKVFLECVQDMDHENMFWYRQDPGLGLRLIYFSYDVKMKEKGDIPEGYSVSREKKERFSLILESASTNQTSMYLCASSLPGQGALMTDTQYFGPGTRLTVL.

V and J are TRBV27 and TRBJ2-2; 7 bases are a match to TRBD2. The CDR3 spans 15 residues. Germline CDR1 is MNHEY and CDR2 is SMNVEV (reference sequence). With V trimmed by 7 bases and J by 2 bases, 7 bases remained unmatched. The CDR3 nucleotides are TGTGCCAGCATTTCGCCTAGCGGAAACACCGGGGAGCTGTTTTTT. It is translated as CASISPSGNTGELFF.

The V and J genes are TRBV25-1 and TRBJ1-1; TRBD1 aligns across 11 bases. CDR1 and CDR2 (germline): MGHDK, SYGVNS. This CDR3 comprises 13 residues. V lost 6 bases, J lost 6 bases, and 3 bases stayed unmatched. CDR3 bases: TGTGCCAGCAGGGGACAGGGGGTCGCTGAAGCTTTCTTT. Residues: CASRGQGVAEAFF.

This clone showed up just a few times. V and J are TRBV27 and TRBJ2-2; D tentatively reads TRBD1 or TRBD2 (6 bases each). The V gene's germline CDR1 is MNHEY and CDR2 SMNVEV (reference sequence). Deletions cut 5 bases from V and 3 bases from J, with 13 bases between. The CDR3 has 15 amino acids. DNA for the CDR3: TGTGCCAGCAGTCCCGAGGGGGGCCACACCGGGGAGCTGTTTTTT. This encodes CASSPEGGHTGELFF.

Of note for this clone: Other nucleotide sequences from this sample produce the same CDR3. This rearrangement joins TRBV6-1 to TRBJ1-3, with D unresolved. Germline CDR1 reads MNHNS; CDR2 reads SASEGT. CDR3 length: 15 residues. The V gene lost 2 bases and the J gene lost 0 bases, with 8 bases spanning the gap. CDR3 in amino acids: CASSESQDSGNTIYF. As DNA, the CDR3 is TGTGCCAGCAGTGAAAGTCAGGACTCTGGAAACACCATATATTTT.

This clone has only a few counts. J is TRBJ1-1 and V is TRBV4-2; D is possibly TRBD1 (6 bases). The CDR3 has 15 amino acids. The V end was cut by 2 bases, the J end by 7 bases, with 17 bases between. Germline V CDR1 and CDR2: LGHNA, YNFKEQ. The CDR3 reads CASSQSIGGAVEAFF. DNA for the CDR3: TGTGCCAGCAGCCAATCCATCGGGGGGGCGGTTGAAGCTTTCTTT.

The chain combines TRBV18 with TRBJ2-3, with TRBD2 matching 11 bases. The CDR3 extends over 16 amino acids. Germline CDR1 and CDR2: KGHSH and LQKENI. Trimming cost V 5 bases and J 0 bases; bases outside gene matches: 4. In DNA, the CDR3 is TGTGCCAGCTCATCGTTAGCGGGAGGGAGCACAGATACGCAGTATTTT. This sequence encodes CASSSLAGGSTDTQYF.

The gene calls are TRBV28 and TRBJ2-1; the D gene could be TRBD1 or TRBD2 (5 bases each). Germline V CDR1 and CDR2: MDHEN, SYDVKM. The V gene lost 6 bases and the J gene lost 2 bases, with 17 bases spanning the gap. CDR3 size: 16 residues. CDR3 sequence: CASSSWETGPYNEQFF. The CDR3 coding sequence is TGTGCCAGCAGCTCCTGGGAGACGGGGCCCTACAATGAGCAGTTCTTC.

The gene calls are TRBV6-1 and TRBJ2-1, with D perhaps given as TRBD1 or TRBD2 (7 bases each). Trimming left V 5 bases short and J 9 bases short, with 20 bases between. Germline V gene lookup returns CDR1 MNHNS and CDR2 SASEGT. The CDR3 runs to 15 residues. This chain's CDR3 is CASSISRGGDSEQFF. The DNA for the CDR3 is TGTGCCAGCAGTATAAGCAGGGGGGGAGATTCTGAGCAGTTCTTC.

V and J are TRBV5-6 and TRBJ2-1, with D perhaps TRBD2 (6 bases). The germline gives CDR1 SGHDT, CDR2 YYEEEE. The CDR3 totals 14 residues. V lost 5 bases and J 3 bases, leaving 12 bases between the germline ends. CDR3 region: CASSGTANYNEQFF. As DNA, the CDR3 is TGTGCCAGCAGTGGGACTGCCAACTACAATGAGCAGTTCTTC.

The chain is built from TRBV11-2 and TRBJ2-5; TRBD1 agrees at 9 bases. The CDR3 covers 15 residues. Germline V gene sequence: CDR1 SGHAT, CDR2 FQNNGV. Trimming took 5 bases from V and 4 from J; bases not matched to a gene: 8. CDR3 coding DNA: TGTGCCAGCAGCAGTTACAGGGGGCGCGTAGAGACCCAGTACTTC. Translation: CASSSYRGRVETQYF.